This record concerns one T cell receptor (beta chain) sequence. This sample is drawn from a study of blood T cell repertoires in COVID-19. The data were produced by immunoSEQ multiplex PCR, yet TCRdb's version contains in-frame clones alone and is incomplete. This table has about 140,000 clones, more than 70% appearing once. There are 14 residues in the CDR3. Germline V lookup: CDR1 MDHEN, CDR2 SYDVKM. V lost 3 bases and J 5 bases, leaving 11 bases between the germline ends. The origin of this receptor is a middle-aged man with acute COVID-19. This rearrangement joins TRBV28 to TRBJ2-1, with D possibly being TRBD2 (5 bases). The sequenced sample was PBMCs or T cells enriched from blood (not recorded which). Written as DNA, the CDR3 is TGTGCCAGCAGTTTCCGGGGTGAGAACAATGAGCAGTTCTTC. Residues: CASSFRGENNEQFF. Full variable domain (missing parts from reference TRBV28 and TRBJ2-1): DVKVTQSSRYLVKRTGEKVFLECVQDMDHENMFWYRQDPGLGLRLIYFSYDVKMKEKGDIPEGYSVSREKKERFSLILESASTNQTSMYLCASSFRGENNEQFFGPGTRLTVL.